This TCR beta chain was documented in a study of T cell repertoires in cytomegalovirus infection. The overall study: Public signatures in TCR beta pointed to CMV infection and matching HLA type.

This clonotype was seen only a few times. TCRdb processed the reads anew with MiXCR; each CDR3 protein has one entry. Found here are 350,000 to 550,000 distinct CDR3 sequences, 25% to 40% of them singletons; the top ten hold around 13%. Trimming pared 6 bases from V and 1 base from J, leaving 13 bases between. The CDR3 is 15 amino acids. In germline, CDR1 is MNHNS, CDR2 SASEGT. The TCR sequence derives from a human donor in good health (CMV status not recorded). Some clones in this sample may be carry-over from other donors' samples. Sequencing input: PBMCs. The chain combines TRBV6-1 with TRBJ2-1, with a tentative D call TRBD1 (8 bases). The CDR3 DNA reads TGTGCCAGCAGAAACAGGGGGGGGTCCTACAATGAGCAGTTCTTC. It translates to CASRNRGGSYNEQFF.